Sequencing of this T cell receptor (beta chain) was carried out in a study of CXCR3-negative and CXCR3-positive naive CD8 T cells. 5' RACE that incorporated UMI labels was used to prepare the TRB cDNA libraries. TCRdb re-called the 5' RACE reads; one entry per CDR3 protein, DNA not given. This sample contains 130,000 or so distinct CDR3 sequences. CD45RO-CCR7+CD27+CD95- characterized naive CD8+ T cells. Turning to this clonotype: What it binds is unknown.

General study results and limits: Fresh PBMCs served for most assays, and CXCR3 expression fell partially after cryopreservation. TRB CDR3s of CXCR3-positive naive cells were more hydrophobic than those of CXCR3-negative naive cells. For the naive subsets, surface CD5 was similar, and TCR strength was inferred from TRB CDR3 properties. Similar TRBV-TRBJ gene usage was seen in naive CXCR3-negative and CXCR3-positive cells, but not in memory cells.

CDR1 is MNHEY and CDR2 is SVGAGI in the germline V gene. The CDR3 loop spans 16 amino acids. This clonotype was obtained from a human donor in good health. Some clones in this sample may be carry-over from other donors' samples. Sequenced input: naive CXCR3+ CD8+ T cells from blood. Specified subset: CD45RO-CCR7+CD27+CD95- naive CD8+ T cells expressing CXCR3 (TNR3+). The chain couples TRBV6-5 to TRBJ2-5; the D call from TCRdb, TRBD1, cannot be confirmed without DNA. The chain's CDR3 is CASRRPGTGGQETQYF.